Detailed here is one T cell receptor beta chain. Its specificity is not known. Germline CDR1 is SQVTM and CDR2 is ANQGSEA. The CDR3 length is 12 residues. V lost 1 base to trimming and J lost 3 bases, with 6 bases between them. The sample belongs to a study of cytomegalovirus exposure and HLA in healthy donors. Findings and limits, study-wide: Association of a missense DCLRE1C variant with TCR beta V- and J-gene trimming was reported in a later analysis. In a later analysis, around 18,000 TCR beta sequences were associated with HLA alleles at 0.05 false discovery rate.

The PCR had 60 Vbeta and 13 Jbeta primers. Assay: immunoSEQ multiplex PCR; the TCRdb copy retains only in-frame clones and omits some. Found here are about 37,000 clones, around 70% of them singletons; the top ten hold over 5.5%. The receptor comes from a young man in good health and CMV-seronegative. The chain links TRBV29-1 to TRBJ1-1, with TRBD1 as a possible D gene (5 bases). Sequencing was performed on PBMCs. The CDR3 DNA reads TGCAGCGTTGAAGTAGGGGACACTGAAGCTTTCTTT. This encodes CSVEVGDTEAFF.